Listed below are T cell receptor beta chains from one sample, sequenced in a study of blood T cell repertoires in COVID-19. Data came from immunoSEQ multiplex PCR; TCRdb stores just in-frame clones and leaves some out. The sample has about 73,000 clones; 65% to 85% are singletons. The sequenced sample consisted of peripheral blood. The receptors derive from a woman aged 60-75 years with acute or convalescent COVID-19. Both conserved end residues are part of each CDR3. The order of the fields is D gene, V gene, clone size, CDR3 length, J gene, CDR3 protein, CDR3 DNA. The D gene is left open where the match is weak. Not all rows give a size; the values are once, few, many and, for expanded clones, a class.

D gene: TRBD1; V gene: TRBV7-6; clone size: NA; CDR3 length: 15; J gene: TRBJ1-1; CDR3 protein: CASSPGTGMNTEAFF; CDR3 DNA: TGTGCCAGCAGCCCCGGGACAGGGATGAACACTGAAGCTTTCTTT
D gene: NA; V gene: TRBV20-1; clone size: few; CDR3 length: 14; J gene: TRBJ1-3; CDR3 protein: CSASIESSGNTIYF; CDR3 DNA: TGCAGTGCTAGTATAGAAAGCTCTGGAAACACCATATATTTT
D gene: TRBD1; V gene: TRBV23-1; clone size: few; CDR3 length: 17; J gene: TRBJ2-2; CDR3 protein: CASSHTTGGGYTGELFF; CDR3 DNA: TGCGCCAGCAGTCACACTACAGGGGGCGGTTATACCGGGGAGCTGTTTTTT
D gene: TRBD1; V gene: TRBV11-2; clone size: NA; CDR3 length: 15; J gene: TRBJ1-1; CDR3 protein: CASSSWTGRNTEAFF; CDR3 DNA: TGTGCCAGCAGCTCGTGGACAGGGAGAAACACTGAAGCTTTCTTT
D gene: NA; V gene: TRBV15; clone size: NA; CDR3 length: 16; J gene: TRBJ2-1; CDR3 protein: CATSRASMSSYNEQFF; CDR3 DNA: TGTGCCACCAGCAGAGCGTCCATGAGCTCCTACAATGAGCAGTTCTTC
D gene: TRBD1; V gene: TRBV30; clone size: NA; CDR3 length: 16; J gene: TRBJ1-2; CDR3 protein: CAWSVHGQGAGYGYTF; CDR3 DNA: TGTGCCTGGAGTGTCCACGGACAGGGGGCTGGGTATGGCTACACCTTC
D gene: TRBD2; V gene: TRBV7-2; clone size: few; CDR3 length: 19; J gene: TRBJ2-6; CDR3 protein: CASSWGGTSGSTGANVLTF; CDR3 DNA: TGTGCCAGCTCCTGGGGTGGGACTAGCGGGAGTACTGGGGCCAACGTCCTGACTTTC
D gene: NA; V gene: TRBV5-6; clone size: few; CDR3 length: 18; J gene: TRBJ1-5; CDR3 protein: CASITDTNGVPNDQPQHF; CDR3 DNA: TGTGCCAGCATCACCGATACGAACGGGGTTCCAAACGATCAGCCCCAGCATTTT
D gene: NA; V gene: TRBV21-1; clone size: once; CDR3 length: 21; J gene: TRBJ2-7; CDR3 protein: CASSKQGTARRNRNFVYEQYF; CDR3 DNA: TGTGCCAGCAGCAAACAGGGCACAGCCCGTCGAAATCGAAATTTCGTCTACGAGCAGTACTTC
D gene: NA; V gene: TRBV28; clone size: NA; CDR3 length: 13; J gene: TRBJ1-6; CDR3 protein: CASIQALNSPLHF; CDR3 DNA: TGTGCCAGCATACAGGCCCTTAATTCACCCCTCCACTTT
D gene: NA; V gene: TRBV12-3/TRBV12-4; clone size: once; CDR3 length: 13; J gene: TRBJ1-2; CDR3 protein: CASSPESNYGYTF; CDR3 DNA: TGTGCCAGCAGTCCCGAGAGTAACTATGGCTACACCTTC
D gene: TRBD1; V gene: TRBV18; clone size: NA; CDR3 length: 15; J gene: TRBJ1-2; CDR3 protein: CASSPGQGGPYGYTF; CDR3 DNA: TGTGCCAGCTCACCCGGACAGGGAGGACCCTATGGCTACACCTTC
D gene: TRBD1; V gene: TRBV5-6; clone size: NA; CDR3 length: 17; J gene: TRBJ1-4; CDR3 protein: CASSLVGQGATNEKLFF; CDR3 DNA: TGTGCCAGCAGCTTGGTGGGACAGGGGGCGACTAATGAAAAACTGTTTTTT
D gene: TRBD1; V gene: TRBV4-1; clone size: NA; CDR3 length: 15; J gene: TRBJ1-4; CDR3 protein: CASSYMVDRNEKLFF; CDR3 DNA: TGCGCCAGCAGCTACATGGTGGACAGGAATGAAAAACTGTTTTTT
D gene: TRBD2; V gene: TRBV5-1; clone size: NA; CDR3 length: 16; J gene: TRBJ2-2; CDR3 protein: CASSFLAGGNTGELFF; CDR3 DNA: TGCGCCAGCAGCTTTCTAGCGGGCGGGAACACCGGGGAGCTGTTTTTT
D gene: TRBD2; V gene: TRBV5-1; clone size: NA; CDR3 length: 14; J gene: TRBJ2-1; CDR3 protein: CASRLAGGHNEQFF; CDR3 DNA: TGCGCCAGCAGATTAGCGGGAGGGCACAATGAGCAGTTCTTC
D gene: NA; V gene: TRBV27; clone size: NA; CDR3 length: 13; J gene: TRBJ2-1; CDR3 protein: CASSLFGQNEQFF; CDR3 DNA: TGTGCCAGCAGTTTATTCGGACAAAATGAGCAGTTCTTC
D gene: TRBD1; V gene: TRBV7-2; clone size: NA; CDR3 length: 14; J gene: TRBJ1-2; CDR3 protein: CASSLDRGVYGYTF; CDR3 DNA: TGTGCCAGCAGCTTAGACAGGGGCGTCTATGGCTACACCTTC
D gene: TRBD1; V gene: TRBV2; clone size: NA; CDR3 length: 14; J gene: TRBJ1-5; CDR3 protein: CASSAGTANQPQHF; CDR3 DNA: TGTGCCAGCAGCGCTGGGACAGCTAATCAGCCCCAGCATTTT
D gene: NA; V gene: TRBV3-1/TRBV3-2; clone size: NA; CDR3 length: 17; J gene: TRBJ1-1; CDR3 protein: CASSHGTNRRMNTEAFF; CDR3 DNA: TGTGCCAGCAGCCACGGGACAAACAGGAGAATGAACACTGAAGCTTTCTTT
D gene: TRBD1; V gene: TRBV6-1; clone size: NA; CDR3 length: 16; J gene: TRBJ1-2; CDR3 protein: CASSEAPRGRVYGYTF; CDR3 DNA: TGTGCCAGCAGTGAAGCGCCCAGGGGGCGAGTCTATGGCTACACCTTC
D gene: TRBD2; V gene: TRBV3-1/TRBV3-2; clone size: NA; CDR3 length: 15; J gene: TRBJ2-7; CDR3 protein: CASSQAGLTIYEQYF; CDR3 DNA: TGTGCCAGCAGCCAAGCGGGACTAACTATCTACGAGCAGTACTTC
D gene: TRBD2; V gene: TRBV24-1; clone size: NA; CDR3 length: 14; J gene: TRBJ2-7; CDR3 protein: CATSDSGRPGEQYF; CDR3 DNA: TGTGCCACCAGTGACTCCGGGAGGCCGGGCGAGCAGTACTTC
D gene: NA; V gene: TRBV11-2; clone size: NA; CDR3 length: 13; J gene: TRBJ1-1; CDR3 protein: CASSLLGDTEAFF; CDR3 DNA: TGTGCCAGCAGCTTACTAGGTGACACTGAAGCTTTCTTT
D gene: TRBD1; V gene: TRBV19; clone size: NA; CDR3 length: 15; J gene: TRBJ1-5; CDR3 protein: CASSIRQGGHQPQHF; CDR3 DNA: TGTGCCAGTAGTATAAGACAGGGTGGGCATCAGCCCCAGCATTTT
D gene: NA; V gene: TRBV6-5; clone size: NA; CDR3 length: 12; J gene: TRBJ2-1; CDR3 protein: CASSRGYNEQFF; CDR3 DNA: TGTGCCAGCAGCCGGGGGTACAATGAGCAGTTCTTC
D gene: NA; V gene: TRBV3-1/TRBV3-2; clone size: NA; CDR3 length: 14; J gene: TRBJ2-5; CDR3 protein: CASSLRPRQETQYF; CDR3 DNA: TGTGCCAGCAGCCTCCGACCTAGGCAAGAGACCCAGTACTTC
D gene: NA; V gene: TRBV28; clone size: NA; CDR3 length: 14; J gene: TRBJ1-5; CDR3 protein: CASSYVRGNQPQHF; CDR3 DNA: TGTGCCAGCAGTTACGTAAGGGGGAATCAGCCCCAGCATTTT
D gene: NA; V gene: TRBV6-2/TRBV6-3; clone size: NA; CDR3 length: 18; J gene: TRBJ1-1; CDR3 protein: CASSFYRLTYGMGTEAFF; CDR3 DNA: TGTGCCAGCAGTTTCTACCGACTTACCTACGGGATGGGGACTGAAGCTTTCTTT
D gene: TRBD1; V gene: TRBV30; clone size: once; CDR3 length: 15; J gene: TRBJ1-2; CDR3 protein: CAWSRDRAFNYGYTF; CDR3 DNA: TGTGCCTGGAGCCGGGACAGGGCATTTAACTATGGCTACACCTTC
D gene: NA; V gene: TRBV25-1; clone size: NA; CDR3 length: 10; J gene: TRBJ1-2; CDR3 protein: CATREDGYTF; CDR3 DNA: TGTGCCACGAGGGAGGATGGCTACACCTTC
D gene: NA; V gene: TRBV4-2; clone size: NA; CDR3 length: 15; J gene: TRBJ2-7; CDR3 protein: CASSQVLEWSYEQYF; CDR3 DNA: TGTGCCAGCAGCCAAGTGCTAGAATGGTCCTACGAGCAGTACTTC
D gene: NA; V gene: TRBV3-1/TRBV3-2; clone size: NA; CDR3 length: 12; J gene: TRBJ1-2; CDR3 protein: CASSRQDYGYTF; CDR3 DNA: TGTGCCAGCAGCCGACAGGACTATGGCTACACCTTC
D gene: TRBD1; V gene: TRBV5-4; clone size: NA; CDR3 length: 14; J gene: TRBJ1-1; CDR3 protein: CASSPRGGSFRAFF; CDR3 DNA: TGTGCCAGCAGCCCTAGAGGGGGCTCGTTCAGAGCTTTCTTT
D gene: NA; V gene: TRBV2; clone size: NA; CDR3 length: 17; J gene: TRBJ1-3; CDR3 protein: CASSLLGGGQRGNTIYF; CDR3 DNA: TGTGCCAGCAGTCTCCTCGGGGGAGGCCAACGAGGAAACACCATATATTTT
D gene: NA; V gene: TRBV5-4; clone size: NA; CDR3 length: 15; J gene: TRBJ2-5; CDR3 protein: CASSLGRDISDTQYF; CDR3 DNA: TGTGCCAGCAGCTTGGGTAGGGACATTTCTGATACCCAGTACTTC